The rows below give T cell receptor beta chains drawn from one sample of a study of memory CD4+ T cells and cytomegalovirus serostatus. Data came from immunoSEQ multiplex PCR; TCRdb stores just in-frame clones and leaves some out. The sample records about 50,000 clones, 82% being singletons. The specimen sequenced was memory CD4+ T cells from blood. Receptors originate from an adult in good health and CMV-seronegative. The CDR3 runs from the conserved cysteine through the conserved F or W. The D gene is left open where the match is weak. Only some rows state a clone size, as once, few, many or a class for expanded clones.

once,TRBJ2-4,.,TRBV5-1,TGCGCCAGCAGCTTGGAAACAGGACAAAACATTCAGTACTTC,CASSLETGQNIQYF
once,TRBJ1-1,.,TRBV7-9,TGTGCCAGCAGCTTAGTTACTCGGGCCCTGGCTTTCTTT,CASSLVTRALAFF
.,TRBJ1-2,.,TRBV7-9,TGTGCCAGCAGCCCTTCCAGGGGAGGCTACACCTTC,CASSPSRGGYTF
.,TRBJ1-2,.,TRBV4-2,TGTGCCAGCAGCGGGCAGGGCGGGAACTATGGCTACACCTTC,CASSGQGGNYGYTF
.,TRBJ1-5,TRBD1,TRBV5-1,TGCGCCAGCAGCTTGACAGGGGATCAGCCCCAGCATTTT,CASSLTGDQPQHF
few,TRBJ1-6,.,TRBV18,TGTGCCAGCTCCCCGAGCTCGTCCCAAAATTCACCCCTCCACTTT,CASSPSSSQNSPLHF
.,TRBJ2-1,TRBD1,TRBV5-8,TGTGCCAGCAGCTTGCGAGGGACAGGGTCTTACAATGAGCAGTTCTTC,CASSLRGTGSYNEQFF
.,TRBJ2-3,TRBD2,TRBV11-2,TGTGCCAGCAGCTCCGGGACTAGCGTCACAGATACGCAGTATTTT,CASSSGTSVTDTQYF
.,TRBJ2-2,.,TRBV11-2,TGTGCCAGCAGCTTAGCGGGCGGGTTCACCGGGGAGCTGTTTTTT,CASSLAGGFTGELFF
.,TRBJ2-4,.,TRBV7-9,TGTGCCAGCAGCTTAGAGGAGGGAGCCAAAAACATTCAGTACTTC,CASSLEEGAKNIQYF
.,TRBJ1-2,TRBD1,TRBV6-6,TGTGCCAGCAGTTCGAACCTCGACAGGGTCAATAAAGGCTACACCTTC,CASSSNLDRVNKGYTF
once,TRBJ2-3,.,TRBV27,TGTGCCAGCAGTTCAGGGGCCGAGGGTAAGCAGTATTTT,CASSSGAEGKQYF
once,TRBJ2-5,TRBD1,TRBV11-1,TGTGCCAGCAGCTTTGGGACAGGGCAAGAGACCCAGTACTTC,CASSFGTGQETQYF